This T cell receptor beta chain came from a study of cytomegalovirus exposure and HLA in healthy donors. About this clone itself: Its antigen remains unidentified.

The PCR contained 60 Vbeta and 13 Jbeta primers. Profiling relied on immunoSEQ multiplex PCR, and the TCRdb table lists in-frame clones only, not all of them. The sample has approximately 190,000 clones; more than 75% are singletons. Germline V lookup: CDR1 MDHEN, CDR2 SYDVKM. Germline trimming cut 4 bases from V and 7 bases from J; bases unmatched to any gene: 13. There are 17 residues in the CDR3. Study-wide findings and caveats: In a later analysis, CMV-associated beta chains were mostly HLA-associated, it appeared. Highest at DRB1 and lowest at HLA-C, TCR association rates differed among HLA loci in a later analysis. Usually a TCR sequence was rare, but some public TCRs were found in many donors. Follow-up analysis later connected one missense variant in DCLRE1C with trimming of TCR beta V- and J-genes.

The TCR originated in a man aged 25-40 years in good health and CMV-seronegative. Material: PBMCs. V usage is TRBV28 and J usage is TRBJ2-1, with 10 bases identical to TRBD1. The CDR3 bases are TGTGCCAGCAGTTCCGCGACAGGGGGCAAGGTGGGAAATGAGCAGTTCTTC. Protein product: CASSSATGGKVGNEQFF.